This TCR beta chain originates from a study of T cells in Graves' hyperthyroidism and ophthalmopathy. Study observations and caveats: For ophthalmopathy, model prediction preceded onset by a median approximately 6 months.

Clinical symptoms, serum thyroxine and TRAb, thyroid ultrasound and orbital computed tomography together formed the diagnostic basis. Germline trimming cut 2 bases from V and 3 bases from J; bases unmatched to any gene: 9. Germline values: CDR1 DFQATT, CDR2 SNEGSKA (reference sequence). This CDR3 spans 15 amino acids. This clonotype was detected a few times. Its antigen is not known. TCR beta CDR3 regions were amplified from RNA transcripts. In the first-round RT-PCR of the TCR CDR3, the HTBI primer set was used. TCRdb re-called the multiplex PCR reads with MiXCR, one entry per CDR3 protein. Seen here are 150,000 or so distinct CDR3 sequences, 8% to 9.5% observed once, and the top ten hold approximately 20%.

The source material was blood. This TCR was sampled from a woman between 18 and 29 years old with Graves' hyperthyroidism that later progressed to Graves' ophthalmopathy. This sequence joins TRBV20-1 and TRBJ2-7; the match to TRBD1 covers 8 bases. This CDR3 is CSARNLRTGIYEQYF. CDR3 in DNA: TGCAGTGCTAGAAATCTCAGGACAGGGATCTACGAGCAGTACTTC.